These T cell receptor beta chains were read from a single sample in a study of cytomegalovirus exposure and HLA in healthy donors. Produced via immunoSEQ multiplex PCR; TCRdb's table is partial and in-frame only. The data hold hundreds of thousands of clones, with around three quarters observed a single time. The sample consisted of PBMCs. Receptors originate from a man aged 40-55 years in good health and CMV-seronegative. Each CDR3 is given with its conserved first and last residue. The D gene is left open where the match is weak. Not all rows give a size; the values are once, few, many and, for expanded clones, a class.

V gene,D gene,clone size,J gene,CDR3 protein,CDR3 DNA
TRBV6-1,TRBD1,.,TRBJ2-3,CASSDMRTGVTDTQYF,TGTGCCAGCAGTGATATGAGGACAGGGGTCACAGATACGCAGTATTTT
TRBV28,TRBD1,.,TRBJ1-1,CASSLDTGTGGFGKAFF,TGTGCCAGCAGTTTAGACACCGGGACAGGGGGGTTTGGGAAAGCTTTCTTT
TRBV7-9,TRBD1,once,TRBJ2-5,CASSPRQGPETQYF,TGTGCCAGCAGCCCACGACAGGGCCCAGAGACCCAGTACTTC
TRBV4-1,TRBD1,.,TRBJ2-7,CASSQKQGRSYEQYF,TGCGCCAGCAGCCAAAAACAGGGGCGCTCCTACGAGCAGTACTTC
TRBV19,TRBD1,.,TRBJ1-2,CASTSDRGYGYTF,TGTGCCAGTACCTCGGACAGGGGTTATGGCTACACCTTC
TRBV7-9,TRBD2,.,TRBJ2-1,CASSFGTSGNEQFF,TGTGCCAGCAGCTTCGGGACTAGCGGAAATGAGCAGTTCTTC
TRBV15,TRBD2,.,TRBJ2-3,CATSGQGYTDTQYF,TGTGCCACTAGCGGGCAGGGCTACACAGATACGCAGTATTTT
TRBV7-9,TRBD1,.,TRBJ2-1,CASRPGTGGSYNEQFF,TGTGCCAGCAGGCCCGGGACAGGGGGCTCCTACAATGAGCAGTTCTTC
TRBV28,TRBD1,.,TRBJ1-2,CASTGTGQGVPGGYTF,TGTGCCAGCACCGGGACGGGACAGGGGGTTCCCGGGGGCTACACCTTC
TRBV28,TRBD1,.,TRBJ2-2,CASVPGQGDTGELFF,TGTGCCAGCGTTCCGGGACAGGGAGACACCGGGGAGCTGTTTTTT
TRBV6-6,TRBD1,.,TRBJ2-1,CASSPRGQAYNEQFF,TGTGCCAGCAGCCCCCGGGGACAGGCCTACAATGAGCAGTTCTTC
TRBV7-8,.,.,TRBJ2-3,CASQGGGGPYF,TGTGCCAGCCAAGGGGGCGGGGGGCCGTATTTT
TRBV2,TRBD2,.,TRBJ2-7,CASRGGTSGSEQYF,TGTGCCAGCAGGGGTGGGACTAGCGGGAGCGAGCAGTACTTC
TRBV6-1,.,.,TRBJ1-5,CASSEGQRKWPQHF,TGTGCCAGCAGTGAGGGGCAGCGTAAGTGGCCCCAGCATTTT
TRBV5-4,.,.,TRBJ2-2,CASSLGQALTGELFF,TGTGCCAGCAGCTTGGGGCAGGCGCTCACCGGGGAGCTGTTTTTT
TRBV7-6,.,.,TRBJ2-1,CASSLVGSSIHEQFF,TGTGCCAGCAGCTTAGTCGGATCTAGCATCCATGAGCAGTTCTTC
TRBV29-1,TRBD1,once,TRBJ1-1,CSVHRGSTEAFF,TGCAGCGTACACAGGGGTAGCACTGAAGCTTTCTTT
TRBV4-1,.,.,TRBJ1-4,CASSQVAGNEKLFF,TGCGCCAGCAGCCAAGTCGCAGGCAACGAAAAACTGTTTTTT
TRBV7-2,.,once,TRBJ1-5,CASSVIQGQPQHF,TGTGCCAGCAGCGTGATTCAGGGTCAGCCCCAGCATTTT
TRBV18,TRBD1,.,TRBJ1-6,CASSQGAPATFPSIHF,TGTGCCAGCTCGCAGGGGGCACCCGCAACCTTTCCCTCTATCCACTTT
TRBV9,TRBD1,.,TRBJ1-2,CASSGQGNYGYTF,TGTGCCAGCAGCGGACAGGGGAACTATGGCTACACCTTC
TRBV28,TRBD2,.,TRBJ2-1,CASSLGGSMNEQFF,TGTGCCAGCAGTTTGGGCGGGAGTATGAATGAGCAGTTCTTC
TRBV7-9,.,.,TRBJ2-1,CASSLDLAFEQFF,TGTGCCAGCAGCTTAGATTTAGCGTTTGAGCAGTTCTTC
TRBV7-9,TRBD1,.,TRBJ2-7,CATDRESLEQYF,TGTGCCACCGACAGGGAAAGTCTCGAGCAGTACTTC
TRBV5-8,TRBD1,.,TRBJ2-7,CASSQRDRVGEQYF,TGTGCCAGCAGTCAGAGGGACAGGGTGGGCGAGCAGTACTTC
TRBV25-1,.,.,TRBJ2-2,CASSDLGQKNTGELFF,TGTGCCAGCAGTGATTTGGGGCAAAAGAACACCGGGGAGCTGTTTTTT
TRBV5-1,.,.,TRBJ1-4,CASGAATNEKLFF,TGCGCCAGCGGGGCAGCTACTAATGAAAAACTGTTTTTT
TRBV7-6,TRBD1,.,TRBJ2-7,CASSPKIPGGGEQYF,TGTGCCAGCAGCCCTAAAATTCCAGGGGGCGGCGAGCAGTACTTC
TRBV7-2,TRBD1,.,TRBJ2-1,CASSSSRDRHNEQFF,TGTGCCAGCAGCTCCTCCCGGGACAGACACAATGAGCAGTTCTTC
TRBV6-6,TRBD1,.,TRBJ1-4,CASSSQGANEKLFF,TGTGCCAGCAGTTCCCAGGGGGCCAATGAAAAACTGTTTTTT
TRBV7-9,TRBD1,.,TRBJ2-6,CSSSRPGTVSGANVLTF,TGTTCCAGCAGCCGTCCCGGGACAGTATCTGGGGCCAACGTCCTGACTTTC
TRBV28,.,.,TRBJ1-3,CASRQEISGNTIYF,TGTGCCAGCAGACAGGAAATTTCTGGAAACACCATATATTTT
TRBV5-1,.,.,TRBJ2-5,CASSLGGRQGTQYF,TGCGCCAGCAGCTTGGGAGGGAGGCAAGGGACCCAGTACTTC
TRBV5-8,TRBD2,.,TRBJ2-7,CASSVTSGAYEQYF,TGTGCCAGCAGCGTCACTAGCGGGGCCTACGAGCAGTACTTC
TRBV28,TRBD1,once,TRBJ2-7,CASSEGGQVSYEQYF,TGTGCCAGCAGTGAAGGAGGACAGGTTTCCTACGAGCAGTACTTC
TRBV4-1,.,.,TRBJ2-3,CASSQDRRGSFTDTQYF,TGCGCCAGCAGCCAAGATCGCCGGGGGTCTTTCACAGATACGCAGTATTTT
TRBV27,TRBD1,.,TRBJ1-2,CASSWTGIAEGYTF,TGTGCCAGCAGTTGGACAGGGATCGCTGAAGGCTACACCTTC
TRBV11-1,.,.,TRBJ1-5,CASSLSGKGGSNQPQHF,TGTGCCAGCAGCTTAAGTGGGAAAGGGGGAAGCAATCAGCCCCAGCATTTT
TRBV6-5,.,.,TRBJ1-1,CASSPAGNTEAFF,TGTGCCAGCAGTCCGGCAGGGAACACTGAAGCTTTCTTT
TRBV19,TRBD1,.,TRBJ2-5,CASSTYDRGETQYF,TGTGCCAGTAGTACTTACGACAGGGGAGAGACCCAGTACTTC
TRBV5-1,.,few,TRBJ2-7,CASSLDRAYEQYF,TGCGCCAGCAGCTTGGACAGGGCTTACGAGCAGTACTTC
TRBV20-1,.,.,TRBJ1-1,CSASKNTEAFF,TGCAGTGCTAGCAAGAACACTGAAGCTTTCTTT
TRBV7-3,.,.,TRBJ1-1,CAWRGYTEAFF,TGTGCCTGGCGAGGTTACACTGAAGCTTTCTTT
TRBV6-4,.,.,TRBJ2-4,CASSDQAGKNIQYF,TGTGCCAGCAGTGACCAGGCGGGCAAAAACATTCAGTACTTC
TRBV2,.,.,TRBJ2-5,CAGRTDQETQYF,TGTGCCGGAAGGACAGATCAAGAGACCCAGTACTTC
TRBV2,TRBD1,.,TRBJ2-2,CASSDRTGGIGELFF,TGTGCCAGCAGTGATCGGACAGGGGGCATCGGGGAGCTGTTTTTT
TRBV19,.,.,TRBJ1-1,CASSINGNTEAFF,TGTGCCAGTAGTATAAACGGTAACACTGAAGCTTTCTTT
TRBV18,.,.,TRBJ2-7,CASSPLAELTGEQYF,TGTGCCAGCTCACCTTTAGCGGAGCTCACGGGTGAGCAGTACTTC
TRBV18,TRBD1,.,TRBJ1-1,CASSPNGQGNTEAFF,TGTGCCAGCTCCCCCAACGGACAGGGAAACACTGAAGCTTTCTTT
TRBV6-6,.,.,TRBJ2-2,CASSYSRRDTGELFF,TGTGCCAGCAGTTACTCTCGCAGGGACACCGGGGAGCTGTTTTTT
TRBV5-1,.,.,TRBJ1-1,CASRYAANTEAFF,TGCGCCAGTCGATATGCGGCGAACACTGAAGCTTTCTTT
TRBV5-6,TRBD2,.,TRBJ2-1,CASSSPRTSGTPDEQFF,TGTGCCAGCAGCTCCCCGCGGACTAGCGGGACTCCGGATGAGCAGTTCTTC
TRBV25-1,TRBD2,.,TRBJ2-5,CASSEYGQLAGNWETQYF,TGTGCCAGCAGTGAATATGGGCAGCTAGCGGGCAACTGGGAGACCCAGTACTTC
TRBV27,.,.,TRBJ2-1,CASSTQDFNEQFF,TGTGCCAGCAGTACCCAGGACTTCAATGAGCAGTTCTTC
TRBV4-3,.,.,TRBJ1-5,CASSQPELNGGNQPQHF,TGCGCCAGCAGCCAACCCGAGTTAAACGGAGGCAATCAGCCCCAGCATTTT